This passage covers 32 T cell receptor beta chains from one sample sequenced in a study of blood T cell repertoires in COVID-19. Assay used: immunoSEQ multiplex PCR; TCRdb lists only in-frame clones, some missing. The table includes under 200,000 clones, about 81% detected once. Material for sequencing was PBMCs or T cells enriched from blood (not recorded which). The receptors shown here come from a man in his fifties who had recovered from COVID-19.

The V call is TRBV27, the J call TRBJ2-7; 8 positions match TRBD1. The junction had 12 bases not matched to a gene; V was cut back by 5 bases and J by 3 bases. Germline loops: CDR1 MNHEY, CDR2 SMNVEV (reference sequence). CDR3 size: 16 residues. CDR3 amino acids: CASSAKPGQDYYEQYF. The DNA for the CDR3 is TGTGCCAGCAGTGCTAAACCGGGACAGGATTACTACGAGCAGTACTTC.

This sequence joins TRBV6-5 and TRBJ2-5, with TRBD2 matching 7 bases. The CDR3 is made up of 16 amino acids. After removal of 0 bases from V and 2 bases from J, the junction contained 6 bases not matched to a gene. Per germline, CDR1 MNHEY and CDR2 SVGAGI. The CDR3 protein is CASSYSTRGGQETQYF. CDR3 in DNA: TGTGCCAGCAGTTACTCAACGCGCGGGGGACAAGAGACCCAGTACTTC.

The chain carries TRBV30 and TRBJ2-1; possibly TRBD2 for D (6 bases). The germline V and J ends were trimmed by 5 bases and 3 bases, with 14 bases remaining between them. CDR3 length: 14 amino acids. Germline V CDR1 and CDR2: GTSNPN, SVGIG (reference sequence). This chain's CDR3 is CAWSFGGYYNEQFF. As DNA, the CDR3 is TGTGCCTGGTCCTTCGGAGGGTACTACAATGAGCAGTTCTTC.

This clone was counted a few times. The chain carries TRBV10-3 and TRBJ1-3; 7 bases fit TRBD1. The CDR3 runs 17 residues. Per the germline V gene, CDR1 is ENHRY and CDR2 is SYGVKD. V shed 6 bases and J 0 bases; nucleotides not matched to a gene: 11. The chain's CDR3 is CAISKDRLHLSGNTIYF. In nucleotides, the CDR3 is TGTGCCATCAGCAAGGACAGGTTGCATCTCTCTGGAAACACCATATATTTT.

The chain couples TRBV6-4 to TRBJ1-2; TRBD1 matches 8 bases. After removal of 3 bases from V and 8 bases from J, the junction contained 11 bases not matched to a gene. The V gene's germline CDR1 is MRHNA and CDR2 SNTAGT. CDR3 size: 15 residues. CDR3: CASSDGNRGTRGYTF. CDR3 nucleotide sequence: TGTGCCAGCAGTGATGGAAACAGGGGGACGAGGGGCTACACCTTC.

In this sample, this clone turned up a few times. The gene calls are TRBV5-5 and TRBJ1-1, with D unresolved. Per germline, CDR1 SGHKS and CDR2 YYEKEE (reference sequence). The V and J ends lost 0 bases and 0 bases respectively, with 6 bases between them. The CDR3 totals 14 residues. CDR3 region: CASSLGALNTEAFF. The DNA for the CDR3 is TGTGCCAGCAGCTTGGGGGCGCTGAACACTGAAGCTTTCTTT. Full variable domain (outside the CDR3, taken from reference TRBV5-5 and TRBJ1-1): DAGVTQSPTHLIKTRGQQVTLRCSPISGHKSVSWYQQVLGQGPQFIFQYYEKEERGRGNFPDRFSARQFPNYSSELNVNALLLGDSALYLCASSLGALNTEAFFGQGTRLTVV.

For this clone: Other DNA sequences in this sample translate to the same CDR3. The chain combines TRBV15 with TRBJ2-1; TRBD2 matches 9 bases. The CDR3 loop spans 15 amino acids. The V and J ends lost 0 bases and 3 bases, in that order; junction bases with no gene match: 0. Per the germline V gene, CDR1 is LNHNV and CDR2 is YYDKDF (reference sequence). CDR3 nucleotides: TGTGCCACCAGCAGAGAGCGGGGGGGCTACAATGAGCAGTTCTTC. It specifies CATSRERGGYNEQFF.

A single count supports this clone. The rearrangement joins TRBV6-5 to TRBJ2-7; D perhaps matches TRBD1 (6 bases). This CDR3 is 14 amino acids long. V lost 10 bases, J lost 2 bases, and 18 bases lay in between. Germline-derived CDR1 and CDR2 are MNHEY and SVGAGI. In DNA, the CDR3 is TGTGCCACTGACCTGGACAGTCACACCTACGAGCAGTACTTC. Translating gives CATDLDSHTYEQYF.

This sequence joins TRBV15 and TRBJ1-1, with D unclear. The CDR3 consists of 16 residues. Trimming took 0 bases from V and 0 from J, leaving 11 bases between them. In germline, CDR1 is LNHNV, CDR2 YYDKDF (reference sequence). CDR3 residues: CATSRDLPVMNTEAFF. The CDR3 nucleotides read TGTGCCACCAGCAGAGATCTGCCGGTAATGAACACTGAAGCTTTCTTT.

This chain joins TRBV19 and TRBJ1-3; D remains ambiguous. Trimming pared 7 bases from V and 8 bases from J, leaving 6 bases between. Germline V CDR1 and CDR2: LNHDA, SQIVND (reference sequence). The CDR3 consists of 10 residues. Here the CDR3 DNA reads TGTGCCAGTATGGAGCACACCATATATTTT. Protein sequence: CASMEHTIYF.

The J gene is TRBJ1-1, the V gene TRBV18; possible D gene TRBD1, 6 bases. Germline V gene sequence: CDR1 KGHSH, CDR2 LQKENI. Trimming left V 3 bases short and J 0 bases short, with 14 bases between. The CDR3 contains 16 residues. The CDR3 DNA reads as TGTGCCAGCTCACCGTCGACAGGAATAGTGAACACTGAAGCTTTCTTT. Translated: CASSPSTGIVNTEAFF.

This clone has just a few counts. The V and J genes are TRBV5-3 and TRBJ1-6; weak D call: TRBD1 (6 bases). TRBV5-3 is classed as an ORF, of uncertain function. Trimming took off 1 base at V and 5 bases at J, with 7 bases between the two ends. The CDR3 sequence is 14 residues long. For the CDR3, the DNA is TGTGCCAGAAGCTTGAACAGGGATAATTCACCCCTCCACTTT. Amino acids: CARSLNRDNSPLHF.

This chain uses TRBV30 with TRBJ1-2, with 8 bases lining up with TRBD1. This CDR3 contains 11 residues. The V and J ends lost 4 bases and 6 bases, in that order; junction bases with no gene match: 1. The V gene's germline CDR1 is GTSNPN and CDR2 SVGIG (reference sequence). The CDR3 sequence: CAWTGGDGYTF. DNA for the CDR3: TGTGCCTGGACAGGGGGCGATGGCTACACCTTC.

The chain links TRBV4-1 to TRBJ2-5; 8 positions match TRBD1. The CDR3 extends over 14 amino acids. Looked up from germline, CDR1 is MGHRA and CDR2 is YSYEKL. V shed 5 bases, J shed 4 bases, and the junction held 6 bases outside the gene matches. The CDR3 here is CASSFQGASETQYF. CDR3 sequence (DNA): TGCGCCAGCAGCTTTCAGGGGGCTTCAGAGACCCAGTACTTC.

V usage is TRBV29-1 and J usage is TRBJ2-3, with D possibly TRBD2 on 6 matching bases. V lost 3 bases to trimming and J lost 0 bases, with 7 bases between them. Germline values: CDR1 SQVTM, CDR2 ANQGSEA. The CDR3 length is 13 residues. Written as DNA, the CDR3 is TGCAGCGTTGAGCGGGGAAGCACAGATACGCAGTATTTT. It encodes CSVERGSTDTQYF.

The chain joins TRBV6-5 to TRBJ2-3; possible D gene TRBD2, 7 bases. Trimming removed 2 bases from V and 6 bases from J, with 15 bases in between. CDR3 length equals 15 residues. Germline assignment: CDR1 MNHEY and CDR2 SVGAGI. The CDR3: CASSYNGRGWDTQYF. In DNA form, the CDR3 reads TGTGCCAGCAGTTACAATGGGAGGGGGTGGGATACGCAGTATTTT.

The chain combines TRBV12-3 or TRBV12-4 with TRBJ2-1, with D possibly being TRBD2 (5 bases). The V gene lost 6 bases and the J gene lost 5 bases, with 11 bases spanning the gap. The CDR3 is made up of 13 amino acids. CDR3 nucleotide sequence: TGTGCCAGCAGGGAGACGGGGAACAATGAGCAGTTCTTC. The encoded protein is CASRETGNNEQFF.

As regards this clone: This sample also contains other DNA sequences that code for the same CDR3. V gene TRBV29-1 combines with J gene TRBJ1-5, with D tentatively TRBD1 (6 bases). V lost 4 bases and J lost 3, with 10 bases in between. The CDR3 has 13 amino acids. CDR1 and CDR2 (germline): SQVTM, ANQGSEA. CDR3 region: CSVATGPNQPQHF. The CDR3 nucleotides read TGCAGCGTTGCTACAGGGCCCAATCAGCCCCAGCATTTT.

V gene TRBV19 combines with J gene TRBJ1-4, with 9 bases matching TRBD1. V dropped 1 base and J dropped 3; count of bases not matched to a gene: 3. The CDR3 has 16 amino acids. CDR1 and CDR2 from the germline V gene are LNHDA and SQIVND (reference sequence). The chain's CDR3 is CASSIAGQGPNEKLFF. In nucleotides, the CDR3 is TGTGCCAGTAGTATAGCGGGACAGGGCCCTAATGAAAAACTGTTTTTT. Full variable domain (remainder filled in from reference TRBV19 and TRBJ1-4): DGGITQSPKYLFRKEGQNVTLSCEQNLNHDAMYWYRQDPGQGLRLIYYSQIVNDFQKGDIAEGYSVSREKKESFPLTVTSAQKNPTAFYLCASSIAGQGPNEKLFFGSGTQLSVL.

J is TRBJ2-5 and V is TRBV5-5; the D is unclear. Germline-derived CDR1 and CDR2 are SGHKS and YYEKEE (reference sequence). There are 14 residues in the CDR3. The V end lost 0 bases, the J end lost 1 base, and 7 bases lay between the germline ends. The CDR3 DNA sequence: TGTGCCAGCAGCTTGGTTAGCACCCAAGAGACCCAGTACTTC. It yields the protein CASSLVSTQETQYF.

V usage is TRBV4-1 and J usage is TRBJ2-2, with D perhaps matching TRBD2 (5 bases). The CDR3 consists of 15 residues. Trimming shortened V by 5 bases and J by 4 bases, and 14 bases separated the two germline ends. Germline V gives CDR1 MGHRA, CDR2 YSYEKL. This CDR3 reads CASSKDGVVTGELFF. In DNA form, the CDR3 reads TGCGCCAGCAGCAAGGACGGGGTCGTCACCGGGGAGCTGTTTTTT.

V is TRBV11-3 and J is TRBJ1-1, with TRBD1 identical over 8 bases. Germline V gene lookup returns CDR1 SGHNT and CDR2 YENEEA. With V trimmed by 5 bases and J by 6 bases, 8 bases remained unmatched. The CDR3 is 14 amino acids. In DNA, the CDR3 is TGTGCCAGCAGCCCCAGACAGGGGTGGGCTGAAGCTTTCTTT. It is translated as CASSPRQGWAEAFF.

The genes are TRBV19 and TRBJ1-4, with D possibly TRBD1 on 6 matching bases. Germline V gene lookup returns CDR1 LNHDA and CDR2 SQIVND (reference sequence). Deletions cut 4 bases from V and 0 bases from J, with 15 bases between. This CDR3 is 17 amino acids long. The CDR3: CASSKARPGATNEKLFF. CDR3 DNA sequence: TGTGCCAGTAGTAAGGCGAGGCCAGGGGCAACTAATGAAAAACTGTTTTTT.

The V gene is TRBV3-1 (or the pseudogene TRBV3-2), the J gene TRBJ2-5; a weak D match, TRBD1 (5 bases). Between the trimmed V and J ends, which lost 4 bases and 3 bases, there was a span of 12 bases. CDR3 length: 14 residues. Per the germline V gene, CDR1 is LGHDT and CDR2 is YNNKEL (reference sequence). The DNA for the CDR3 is TGTGCCAGCAGCCCCCTAGGGGCGGAAGAGACCCAGTACTTC. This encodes CASSPLGAEETQYF.

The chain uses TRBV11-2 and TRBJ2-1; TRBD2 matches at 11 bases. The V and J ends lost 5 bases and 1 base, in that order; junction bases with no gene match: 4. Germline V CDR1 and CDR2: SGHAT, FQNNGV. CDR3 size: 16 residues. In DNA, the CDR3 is TGTGCCAGCAGCCTAGCGGGGGGTACGTCCTACAATGAGCAGTTCTTC. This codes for CASSLAGGTSYNEQFF.

Here the CDR3 reads CASSISGQTYNEQFF. The CDR3 nucleotides read TGTGCCAGTAGTATTTCGGGACAGACCTACAATGAGCAGTTCTTC. The chain recombines TRBV19 with TRBJ2-1; TRBD1 matches at 7 bases. The trim removed 3 bases at V and 2 bases at J, leaving 4 bases unmatched. Germline V gene sequence: CDR1 LNHDA, CDR2 SQIVND (reference sequence). This CDR3 has 15 amino acids. Full variable domain (rest looked up from reference TRBV19 and TRBJ2-1): DGGITQSPKYLFRKEGQNVTLSCEQNLNHDAMYWYRQDPGQGLRLIYYSQIVNDFQKGDIAEGYSVSREKKESFPLTVTSAQKNPTAFYLCASSISGQTYNEQFFGPGTRLTVL.

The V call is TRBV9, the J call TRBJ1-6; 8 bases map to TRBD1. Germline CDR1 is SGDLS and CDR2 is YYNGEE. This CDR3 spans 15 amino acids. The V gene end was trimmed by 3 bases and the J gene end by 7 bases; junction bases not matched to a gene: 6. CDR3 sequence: CASSAQGATNSPLHF. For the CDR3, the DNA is TGTGCCAGCAGCGCCCAGGGGGCGACCAATTCACCCCTCCACTTT.

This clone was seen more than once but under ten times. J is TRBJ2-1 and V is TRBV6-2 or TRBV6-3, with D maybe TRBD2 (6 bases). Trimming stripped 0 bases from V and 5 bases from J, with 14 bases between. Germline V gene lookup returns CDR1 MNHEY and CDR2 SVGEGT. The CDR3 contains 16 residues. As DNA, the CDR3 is TGTGCCAGCAGTTACTCGTTGGCAGGACTAAACAATGAGCAGTTCTTC. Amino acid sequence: CASSYSLAGLNNEQFF.

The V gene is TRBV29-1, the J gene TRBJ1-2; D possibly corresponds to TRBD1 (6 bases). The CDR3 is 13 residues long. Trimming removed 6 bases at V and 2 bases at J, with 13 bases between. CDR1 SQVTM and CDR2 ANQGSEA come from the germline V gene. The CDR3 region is CSVGGATNYGYTF. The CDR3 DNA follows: TGCAGCGTGGGGGGGGCTACAAACTATGGCTACACCTTC.

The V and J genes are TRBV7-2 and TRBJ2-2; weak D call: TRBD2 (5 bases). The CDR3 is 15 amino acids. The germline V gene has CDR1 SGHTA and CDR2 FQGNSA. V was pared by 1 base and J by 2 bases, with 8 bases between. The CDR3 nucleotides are TGTGCCAGCAGCTTAGGTCGGGGAAACACCGGGGAGCTGTTTTTT. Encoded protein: CASSLGRGNTGELFF.

CDR3 DNA: TGTGCCAGGGAAACGATGGGGGGAGGTTATGAAAAACTGTTTTTT. It encodes CARETMGGGYEKLFF. V usage is TRBV6-5 and J usage is TRBJ1-4; the D gene is possibly TRBD1 (5 bases). V dropped 9 bases and J dropped 6 bases, with 20 bases sitting between them. This CDR3 is built from 15 residues. Germline V gene sequence: CDR1 MNHEY, CDR2 SVGAGI.

The CDR3 is CASSLSTGLGGYTF. CDR3 coding DNA: TGTGCCAGCAGCCTTTCGACAGGGCTCGGGGGCTACACCTTC. J is TRBJ1-2 and V is TRBV9, with 7 bases matching TRBD1. The CDR3 loop spans 14 amino acids. J was trimmed by 8 bases and V by 4 bases; bases with no gene match: 11. CDR1 is SGDLS, CDR2 YYNGEE, per germline.